The sequence of this T cell receptor (beta chain) was determined in a study of cytomegalovirus exposure and HLA in healthy donors. This CDR3 is 13 amino acids long. Germline CDR1 and CDR2: GTSNPN and SVGIG (reference sequence). V lost 1 base and J 1 base, leaving 5 bases between the germline ends. On this clone itself: Its antigen is not identified.

Amplification used 60 Vbeta primers and 13 Jbeta primers. Measured with immunoSEQ multiplex PCR; TCRdb has only the in-frame clones, and not every one. The sample records over 250,000 clones, roughly two thirds being singletons. General study points: Sequencing depth roughly uniform across donors was assumed in presence/absence analyses.

The J gene is TRBJ1-5, the V gene TRBV30; no firm D call. Sequences were obtained from PBMCs. This clonotype was obtained from a female donor in good health and CMV-seronegative. The CDR3 DNA sequence: TGTGCCTGGAGTGGGAGGAGCAATCAGCCCCAGCATTTT. It codes for CAWSGRSNQPQHF.